The 13 T cell receptor beta chains below were found in one sample sequenced in a study of blood T cell repertoires in COVID-19. Method: immunoSEQ multiplex PCR; TCRdb's copy keeps in-frame clones and lacks some. The top ten hold 7.6% of the sample, which has over 85,000 clones, 70% to 80% seen once. Source material: peripheral blood. These receptors all come from a woman between 55 and 75 years old with acute or convalescent COVID-19.

This chain joins TRBV7-6 and TRBJ2-5; 8 bases match TRBD1. Per germline, CDR1 SGHVS and CDR2 FNYEAQ. CDR3 size: 14 residues. Losses at the gene ends were 5 bases for V and 5 bases for J; bases not matched to a gene: 7. The CDR3 DNA reads as TGTGCCAGCAGCCCAGGACAGGGTGCCGAGACCCAGTACTTC. Translating it yields CASSPGQGAETQYF.

V usage is TRBV7-2 and J usage is TRBJ1-2; 9 nucleotides line up with TRBD1. The J segment lost 8 bases and the V segment lost 2 bases, leaving 6 bases of the junction unmatched. The CDR3 length is 14 residues. Germline CDR1 SGHTA, CDR2 FQGNSA. This chain's CDR3 is CASSLTTGGNGYTF. CDR3 nucleotide sequence: TGTGCCAGCAGCTTAACTACAGGGGGCAACGGCTACACCTTC.

This clone was observed a few times. The J gene is TRBJ2-1, the V gene TRBV15, with TRBD2 identical over 10 bases. V was pared by 0 bases and J by 8 bases, with 7 bases of the junction left unmatched. Per the germline V gene, CDR1 is LNHNV and CDR2 is YYDKDF (reference sequence). The CDR3 is 16 amino acids. CDR3 nucleotide sequence: TGTGCCACCAGCAGAGATAGCGGGGGGACCTCAGATGAGCAGTTCTTC. It is translated as CATSRDSGGTSDEQFF.

V is TRBV5-8 and J is TRBJ2-7; 9 bases are shared with TRBD1. The CDR3 is made up of 14 amino acids. Unmatched junction bases numbered 3, after V lost 3 bases and J lost 2 bases. CDR1 is SGHTS and CDR2 is YDEGEE in the germline V gene. The CDR3 protein is CASSSGQGTYEQYF. CDR3 in DNA: TGTGCCAGCAGCTCGGGACAGGGCACCTACGAGCAGTACTTC.

V is TRBV5-1 and J is TRBJ1-4; D may be TRBD1 (5 bases). This CDR3 spans 15 amino acids. V lost 4 bases and J 3 bases, leaving 13 bases between the germline ends. Germline CDR1 reads SGHRS; CDR2 reads YFSETQ. The CDR3, as DNA: TGCGCCAGCAGCCGGGGAGGGGCGGCTAATGAAAAACTGTTTTTT. Translating it yields CASSRGGAANEKLFF.

V is TRBV9 and J is TRBJ2-7, with 10 positions matching TRBD1. Germline CDR1 SGDLS, CDR2 YYNGEE. The J segment lost 1 base and the V segment lost 0 bases, leaving 1 base of the junction unmatched. CDR3 length: 15 amino acids. The CDR3 here is CASSVGGQGSYEQYF. The DNA of the CDR3 is TGTGCCAGCAGCGTAGGGGGACAGGGGTCCTACGAGCAGTACTTC.

The chain joins TRBV19 to TRBJ2-7; D ambiguous. Germline CDR1 LNHDA, CDR2 SQIVND (reference sequence). There are 11 residues in the CDR3. Trimming stripped 6 bases from V and 5 bases from J, with 8 bases between. The CDR3 loop reads CASRYRDEQYF. The CDR3 nucleotides read TGTGCCAGTAGATACCGCGACGAGCAGTACTTC.

The chain employs TRBV28 and TRBJ2-5; 7 bases are shared with TRBD2. V lost 2 bases to trimming and J lost 5 bases; unmatched junction nucleotides: 14. CDR3 size: 17 residues. Germline V CDR1 and CDR2: MDHEN, SYDVKM. CDR3 sequence reads: CASSLPSGTTRSETQYF. The DNA for the CDR3 is TGTGCCAGCAGTTTACCTTCCGGGACTACAAGGTCGGAGACCCAGTACTTC.

Only one count was recorded for this clone. The chain uses TRBV2 and TRBJ1-1; 9 bases map to TRBD1. The junction had 10 bases not matched to a gene; V was cut back by 7 bases and J by 4 bases. The CDR3 has 15 amino acids. Germline values: CDR1 SNHLY, CDR2 FYNNEI. CDR3 bases: TGTGCCAGCAAATTACAGGGGGCCACGGTCACTGAAGCTTTCTTT. The encoded protein is CASKLQGATVTEAFF.

This clone was seen many times. This rearrangement joins TRBV11-2 to TRBJ1-2; 12 bases are shared with TRBD1. This CDR3 contains 16 residues. V lost 4 bases, J lost 7 bases, and 10 bases stayed unmatched. Germline loops: CDR1 SGHAT, CDR2 FQNNGV. The CDR3 protein is CASSSDGTGGFSGYTF. CDR3 in DNA: TGTGCCAGCAGCTCCGACGGGACAGGGGGCTTTAGTGGCTACACCTTC.

The gene calls are TRBV29-1 and TRBJ2-5, with unresolved D. With 3 bases removed from V and 4 bases from J, the gap between germline ends came to 6 bases. The CDR3 runs 11 residues. CDR1 and CDR2 from the germline V gene are SQVTM and ANQGSEA. The CDR3 nucleotides are TGCAGCGTTGACTACTTAGAGACCCAGTACTTC. Translating it yields CSVDYLETQYF. Full variable domain (remainder filled in from reference TRBV29-1 and TRBJ2-5): SAVISQKPSRDICQRGTSLTIQCQVDSQVTMMFWYRQQPGQSLTLIATANQGSEATYESGFVIDKFPISRPNLTFSTLTVSNMSPEDSSIYLCSVDYLETQYFGPGTRLLVL.

The sample holds a few counts of this clone. The same CDR3 is also encoded by other DNA sequences in this sample. The gene calls are TRBV5-6 and TRBJ1-6, with 8 positions matching TRBD1. The J segment lost 7 bases and the V segment lost 2 bases, leaving 5 bases of the junction unmatched. The CDR3 has 15 residues. Germline V gives CDR1 SGHDT, CDR2 YYEEEE. The CDR3 loop is CASSFRTGLNSPLHF. DNA for the CDR3: TGTGCCAGCAGCTTCAGGACAGGGTTAAATTCACCCCTCCACTTT.

The V call is TRBV7-9, the J call TRBJ1-1; TRBD1 might be the D (5 bases). Trimming removed 3 bases at V and 1 base at J, with 9 bases between. The CDR3 is made up of 14 amino acids. Germline V gene sequence: CDR1 SEHNR, CDR2 FQNEAQ (reference sequence). This CDR3 is CASSFSGKNTEAFF. The CDR3 bases are TGTGCCAGCAGCTTTTCAGGGAAGAACACTGAAGCTTTCTTT. The whole variable domain, filled in from reference TRBV7-9 and TRBJ1-1, reads DTGVSQNPRHKITKRGQNVTFRCDPISEHNRLYWYRQTLGQGPEFLTYFQNEAQLEKSRLLSDRFSAERPKGSFSTLEIQRTEQGDSAMYLCASSFSGKNTEAFFGQGTRLTVV.